This T cell receptor (beta chain) was recorded in a study of blood T cell repertoires in COVID-19. In the study overall: Donors in the United States, Italy and Spain gave samples during acute or convalescent COVID-19. T cells, B-cell-depleted T cells, or PBMCs supplied cDNA or gDNA.

The CDR3 runs 13 residues. From germline, CDR1 is LNHDA and CDR2 SQIVND (reference sequence). V dropped 8 bases and J dropped 8; count of bases not matched to a gene: 8. Data came from immunoSEQ multiplex PCR; TCRdb stores just in-frame clones and leaves some out. The profile covers about 83,000 clones, with about 82% appearing a single time and around a fifth taken by the ten largest. This receptor was identified in a woman aged 80 or over in a cohort sampled during active or convalescent COVID-19. The chain uses TRBV19 and TRBJ2-1; 8 bases map to TRBD2. The sequenced material came from peripheral blood. CDR3 sequence (DNA): TGTGCCAGTGCAAAGAGCGGGAGAGATGAGCAGTTCTTC. This gives the protein CASAKSGRDEQFF. The entire variable domain, with the rest obtained from reference TRBV19 and TRBJ2-1, is as follows: DGGITQSPKYLFRKEGQNVTLSCEQNLNHDAMYWYRQDPGQGLRLIYYSQIVNDFQKGDIAEGYSVSREKKESFPLTVTSAQKNPTAFYLCASAKSGRDEQFFGPGTRLTVL.